This T cell receptor (beta chain) was sequenced during a study of identifying expanded T cells in peripheral blood. The assay was immunoSEQ multiplex PCR, and TCRdb's table has in-frame clones only and misses some. The sample lists some 96,000 clones; 80% to 90% were seen once. General study results and limits: About 1.2 clones differed between technical replicates, versus approximately 16 and 19 over time. Variance in clone template counts between approximately two-week samples significantly increased with total template count across all healthy donors.

About this clone: What it binds is unknown.

During the collection period, no donor immune events like infections were recorded. CDR1 and CDR2 (germline): SGHRS, YFSETQ. This CDR3 region has 14 residues. V was cut by 2 bases and J by 5 bases, with 13 bases left in between. J is TRBJ1-1 and V is TRBV5-1, with unresolved D. The material sequenced was blood. This sequence was found in a person aged 18 to 75 in good health. CDR3 region: CASSFQPSQTEAFF. CDR3 in DNA: TGCGCCAGCAGCTTCCAGCCTTCTCAAACTGAAGCTTTCTTT. Drawing the rest from reference TRBV5-1 and TRBJ1-1, the complete variable domain is KAGVTQTPRYLIKTRGQQVTLSCSPISGHRSVSWYQQTPGQGLQFLFEYFSETQRNKGNFPGRFSGRQFSNSRSEMNVSTLELGDSALYLCASSFQPSQTEAFFGQGTRLTVV.